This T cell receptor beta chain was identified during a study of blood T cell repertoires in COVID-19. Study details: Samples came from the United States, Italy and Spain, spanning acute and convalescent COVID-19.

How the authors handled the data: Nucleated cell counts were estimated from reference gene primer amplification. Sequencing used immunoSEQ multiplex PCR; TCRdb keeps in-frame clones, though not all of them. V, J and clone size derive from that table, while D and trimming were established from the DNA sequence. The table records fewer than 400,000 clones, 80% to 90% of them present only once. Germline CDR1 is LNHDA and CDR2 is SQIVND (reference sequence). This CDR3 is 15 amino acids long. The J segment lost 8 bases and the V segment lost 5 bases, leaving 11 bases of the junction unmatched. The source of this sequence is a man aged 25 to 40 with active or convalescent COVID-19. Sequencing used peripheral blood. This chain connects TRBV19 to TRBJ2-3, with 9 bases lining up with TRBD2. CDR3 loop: CASSPAGGPQSTQYF. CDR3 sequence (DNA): TGTGCCAGTAGTCCAGCGGGGGGTCCGCAGAGTACGCAGTATTTT.